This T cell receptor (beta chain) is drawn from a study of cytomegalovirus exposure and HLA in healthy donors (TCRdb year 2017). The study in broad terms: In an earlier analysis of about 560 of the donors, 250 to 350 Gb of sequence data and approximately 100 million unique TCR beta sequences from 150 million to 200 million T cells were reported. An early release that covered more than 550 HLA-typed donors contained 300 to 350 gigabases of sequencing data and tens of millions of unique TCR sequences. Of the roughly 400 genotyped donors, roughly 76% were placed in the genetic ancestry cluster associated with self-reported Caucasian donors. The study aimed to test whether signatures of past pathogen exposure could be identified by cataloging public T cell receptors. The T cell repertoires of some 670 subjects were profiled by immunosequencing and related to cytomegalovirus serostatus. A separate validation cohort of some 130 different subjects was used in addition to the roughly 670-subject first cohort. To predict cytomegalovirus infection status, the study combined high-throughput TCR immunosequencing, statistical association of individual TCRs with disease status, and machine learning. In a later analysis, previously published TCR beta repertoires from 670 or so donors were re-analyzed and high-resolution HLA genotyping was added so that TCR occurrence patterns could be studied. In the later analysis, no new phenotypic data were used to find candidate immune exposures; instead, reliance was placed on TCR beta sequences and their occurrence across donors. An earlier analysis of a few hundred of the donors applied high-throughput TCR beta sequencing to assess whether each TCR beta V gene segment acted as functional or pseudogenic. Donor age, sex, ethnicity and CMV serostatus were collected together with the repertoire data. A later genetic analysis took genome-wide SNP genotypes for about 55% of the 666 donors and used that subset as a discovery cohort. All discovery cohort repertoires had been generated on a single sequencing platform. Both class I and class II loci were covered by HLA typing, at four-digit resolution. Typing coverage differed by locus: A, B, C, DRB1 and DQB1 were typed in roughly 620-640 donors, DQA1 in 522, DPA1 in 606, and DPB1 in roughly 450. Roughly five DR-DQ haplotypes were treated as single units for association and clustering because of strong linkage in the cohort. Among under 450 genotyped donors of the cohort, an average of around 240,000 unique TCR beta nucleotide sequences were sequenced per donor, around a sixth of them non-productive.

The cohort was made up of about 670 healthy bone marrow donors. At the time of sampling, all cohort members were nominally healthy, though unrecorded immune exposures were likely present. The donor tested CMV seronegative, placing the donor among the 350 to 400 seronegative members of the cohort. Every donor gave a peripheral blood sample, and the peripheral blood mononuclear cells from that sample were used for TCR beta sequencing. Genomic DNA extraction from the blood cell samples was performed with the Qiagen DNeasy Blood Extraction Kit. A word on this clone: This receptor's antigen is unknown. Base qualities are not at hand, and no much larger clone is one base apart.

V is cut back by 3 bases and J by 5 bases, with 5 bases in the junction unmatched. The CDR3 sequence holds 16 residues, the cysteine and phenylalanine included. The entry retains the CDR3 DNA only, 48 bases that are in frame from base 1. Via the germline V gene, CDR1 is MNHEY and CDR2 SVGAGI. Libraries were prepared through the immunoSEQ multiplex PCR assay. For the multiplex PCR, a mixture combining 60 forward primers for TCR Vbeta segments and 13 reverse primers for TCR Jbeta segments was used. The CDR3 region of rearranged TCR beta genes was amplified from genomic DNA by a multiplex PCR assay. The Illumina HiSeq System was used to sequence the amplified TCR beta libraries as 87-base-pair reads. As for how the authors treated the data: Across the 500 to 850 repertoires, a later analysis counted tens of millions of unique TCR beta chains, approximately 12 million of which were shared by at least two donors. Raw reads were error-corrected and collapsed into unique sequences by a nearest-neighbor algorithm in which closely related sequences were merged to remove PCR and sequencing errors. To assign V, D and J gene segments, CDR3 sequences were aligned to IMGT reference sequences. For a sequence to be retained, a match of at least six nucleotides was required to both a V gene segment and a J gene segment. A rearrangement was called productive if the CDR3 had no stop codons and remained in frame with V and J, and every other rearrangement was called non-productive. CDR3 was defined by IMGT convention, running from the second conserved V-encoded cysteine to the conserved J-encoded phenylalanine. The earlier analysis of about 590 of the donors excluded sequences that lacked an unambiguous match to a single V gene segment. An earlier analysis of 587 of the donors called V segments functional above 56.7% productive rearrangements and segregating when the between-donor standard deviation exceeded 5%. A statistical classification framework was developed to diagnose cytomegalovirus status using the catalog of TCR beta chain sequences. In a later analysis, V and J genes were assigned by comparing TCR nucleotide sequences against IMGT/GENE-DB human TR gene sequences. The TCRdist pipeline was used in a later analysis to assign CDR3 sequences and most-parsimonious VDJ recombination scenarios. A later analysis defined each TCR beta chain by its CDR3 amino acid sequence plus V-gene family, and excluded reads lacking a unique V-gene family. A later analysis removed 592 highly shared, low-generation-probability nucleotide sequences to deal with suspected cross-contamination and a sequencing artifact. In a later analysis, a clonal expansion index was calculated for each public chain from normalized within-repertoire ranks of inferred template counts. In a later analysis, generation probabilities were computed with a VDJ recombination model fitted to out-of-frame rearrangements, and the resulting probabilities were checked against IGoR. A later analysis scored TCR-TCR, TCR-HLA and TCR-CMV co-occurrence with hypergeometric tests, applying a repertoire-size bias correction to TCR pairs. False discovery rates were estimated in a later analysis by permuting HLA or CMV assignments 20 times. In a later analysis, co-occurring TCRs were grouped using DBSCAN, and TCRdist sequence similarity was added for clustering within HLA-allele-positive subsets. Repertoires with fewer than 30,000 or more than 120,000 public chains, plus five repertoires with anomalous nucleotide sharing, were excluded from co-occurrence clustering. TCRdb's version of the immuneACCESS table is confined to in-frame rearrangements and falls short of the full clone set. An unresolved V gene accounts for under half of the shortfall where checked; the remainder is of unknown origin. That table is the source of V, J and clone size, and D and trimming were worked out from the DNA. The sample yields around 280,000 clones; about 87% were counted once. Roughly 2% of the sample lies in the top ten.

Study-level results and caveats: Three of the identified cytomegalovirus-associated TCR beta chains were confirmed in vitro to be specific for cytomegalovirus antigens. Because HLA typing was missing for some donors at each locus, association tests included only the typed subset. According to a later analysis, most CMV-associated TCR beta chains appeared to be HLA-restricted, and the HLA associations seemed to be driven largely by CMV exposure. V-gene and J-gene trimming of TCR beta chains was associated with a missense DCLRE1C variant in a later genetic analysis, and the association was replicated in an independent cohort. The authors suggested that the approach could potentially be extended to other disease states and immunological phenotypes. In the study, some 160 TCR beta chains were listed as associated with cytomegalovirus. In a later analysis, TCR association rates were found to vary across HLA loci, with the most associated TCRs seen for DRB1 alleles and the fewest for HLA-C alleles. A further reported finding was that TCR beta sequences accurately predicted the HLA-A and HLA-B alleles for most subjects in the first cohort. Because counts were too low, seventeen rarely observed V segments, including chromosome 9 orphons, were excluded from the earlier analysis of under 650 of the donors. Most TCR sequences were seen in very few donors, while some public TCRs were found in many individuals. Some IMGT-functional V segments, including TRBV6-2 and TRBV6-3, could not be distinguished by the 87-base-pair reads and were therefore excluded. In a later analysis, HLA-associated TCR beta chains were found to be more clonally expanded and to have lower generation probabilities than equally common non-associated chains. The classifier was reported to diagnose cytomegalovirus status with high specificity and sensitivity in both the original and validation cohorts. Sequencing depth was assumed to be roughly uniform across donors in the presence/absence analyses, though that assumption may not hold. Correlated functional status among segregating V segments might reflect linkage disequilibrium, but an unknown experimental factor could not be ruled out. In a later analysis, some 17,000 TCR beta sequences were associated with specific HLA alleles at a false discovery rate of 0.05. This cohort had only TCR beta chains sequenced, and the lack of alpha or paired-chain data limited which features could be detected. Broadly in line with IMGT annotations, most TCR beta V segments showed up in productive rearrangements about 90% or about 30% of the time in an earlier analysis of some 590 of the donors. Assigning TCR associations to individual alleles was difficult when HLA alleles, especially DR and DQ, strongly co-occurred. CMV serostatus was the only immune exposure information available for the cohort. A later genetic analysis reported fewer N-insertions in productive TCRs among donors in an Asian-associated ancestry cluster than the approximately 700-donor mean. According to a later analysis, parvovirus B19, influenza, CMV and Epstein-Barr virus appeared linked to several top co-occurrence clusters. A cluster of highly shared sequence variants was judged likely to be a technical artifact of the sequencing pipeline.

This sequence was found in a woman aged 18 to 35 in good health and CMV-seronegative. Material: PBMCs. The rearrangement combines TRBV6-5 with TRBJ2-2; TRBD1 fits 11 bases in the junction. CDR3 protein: CASSYPGTGGTGELFF. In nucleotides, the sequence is TGTGCCAGCAGTTATCCCGGGACAGGGGGGACCGGGGAGCTGTTTTTT.